The source of this TCR beta chain is a study of early T cells in non-severe SARS-CoV-2 infection. In the study overall: Chains stayed unpaired after sequencing of bulk RNA from unsorted whole blood.

Study findings and constraints: The matching step, a VDJdb search, favored anti-spike CD8 responses and missed private and CD4 specificities.

This clonotype appeared many times. Antigen specificity is unknown. Attachment of unique molecular identifiers to individual cDNA molecules was performed. One entry per CDR3 protein results from TCRdb running MiXCR on the 5' RACE reads. The data hold 65,000 to 75,000 distinct CDR3 sequences, with around 4.2% observed a single time. The CDR3 spans 13 residues. V was clipped by 3 bases and J by 4 bases; unmatched bases: 2. V usage is TRBV12-3 or TRBV12-4 and J usage is TRBJ1-2; TRBD1 matches at 7 bases. Source: whole blood, taken at baseline. The source is an adult who was a healthcare worker with PCR-confirmed SARS-CoV-2 infection or an uninfected control (not recorded which). The donor label of this sample is uncertain. The CDR3 protein is CASSLAGGYGYTF. In DNA form, the CDR3 reads TGTGCCAGCAGTTTGGCAGGGGGCTATGGCTACACCTTC.